The 4 T cell receptor beta chains below all came from one sample that was sequenced in a study of identical twins. TCRdb analysed the 5' RACE reads with MiXCR anew, one entry per CDR3 protein. This sample carries under 900,000 distinct CDR3 sequences, 15% to 20% of them seen once, and the ten largest clones take roughly 14%. The same sample was also used in a study of T cells expressing NK-cell markers.

The material sequenced was PBMCs. The receptors originated from a woman younger than 30 in good health.

This clonotype was detected only a few times. The rearrangement joins TRBV5-6 to TRBJ2-3, with D unclear. V was cut by 0 bases and J by 4 bases, with 9 bases left in between. CDR1 is SGHDT and CDR2 is YYEEEE in the germline V gene. The CDR3 is 14 residues long. CDR3 loop: CASSLVGSPDTQYF. In nucleotides, the CDR3 is TGTGCCAGCAGCTTGGTTGGGTCCCCAGATACGCAGTATTTT.

This clonotype was found many times. V and J are TRBV5-1 and TRBJ2-5, with D tentatively TRBD1 (6 bases). The CDR3 has 17 residues. Germline loops: CDR1 SGHRS, CDR2 YFSETQ. With 0 bases removed from V and 4 bases from J, the gap between germline ends came to 19 bases. CDR3 in amino acids: CASSLDPGAAGRETQYF. In nucleotides, the CDR3 is TGCGCCAGCAGCTTGGATCCAGGGGCGGCGGGTCGAGAGACCCAGTACTTC.

This rearrangement joins TRBV20-1 to TRBJ1-2, with TRBD1 matching 7 bases. The CDR3 covers 12 residues. The J segment lost 0 bases and the V segment lost 6 bases, leaving 1 base of the junction unmatched. The germline V gene has CDR1 DFQATT and CDR2 SNEGSKA (reference sequence). The CDR3 spells CSADRPNYGYTF. As DNA, the CDR3 is TGCAGTGCGGACAGGCCTAACTATGGCTACACCTTC.

V usage is TRBV3-1 and J usage is TRBJ2-3; maybe TRBD1 (5 bases). The CDR3 contains 16 residues. Germline V lookup: CDR1 LGHDT, CDR2 YNNKEL (reference sequence). Trimming removed 1 base at V and 2 bases at J, with 13 bases between. In nucleotides, the CDR3 is TGTGCCAGCAGCCAAGTCCGACAGCTTAACACAGATACGCAGTATTTT. It yields the protein CASSQVRQLNTDTQYF.